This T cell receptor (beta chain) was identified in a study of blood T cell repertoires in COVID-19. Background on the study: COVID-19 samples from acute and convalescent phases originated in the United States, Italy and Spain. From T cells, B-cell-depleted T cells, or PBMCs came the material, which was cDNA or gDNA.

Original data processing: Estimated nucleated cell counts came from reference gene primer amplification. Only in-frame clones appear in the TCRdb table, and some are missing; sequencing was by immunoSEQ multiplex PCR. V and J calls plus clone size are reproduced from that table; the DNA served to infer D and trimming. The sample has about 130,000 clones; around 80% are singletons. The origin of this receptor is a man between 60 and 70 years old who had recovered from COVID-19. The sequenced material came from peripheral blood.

The CDR3 nucleotides are TGTGCCAGCAGCCAAGATCTATATACGCAGTATTTT. It is translated as CASSQDLYTQYF. This chain links TRBV3-1 (or the pseudogene TRBV3-2) with TRBJ2-3; no firm D call. V lost 0 bases and J 7 bases, leaving 5 bases between the germline ends. The length of the CDR3 is 12 residues. Germline V gene sequence: CDR1 LGHDT, CDR2 YNNKEL (reference sequence).